Listed here is a single T cell receptor beta chain. What it binds is unknown. This record comes from a study of CD8 T cells in Susac syndrome. Study-wide results and caveats: By the study's own acknowledgment, its TCR sequencing and HLA analysis included relatively few individuals.

cDNA came from around 0.5 to 1 ug RNA primed by random hexamers. The TCR beta CDR3 was amplified by immunoSEQ multiplex PCR across 54 Vbeta, 13 Jbeta. TCRdb reprocessed the immunoSEQ multiplex PCR reads with MiXCR, giving one entry per CDR3 protein. In the table there are 100,000 to 150,000 distinct CDR3 sequences, around 95% of which are singletons. The CDR3 totals 15 residues. In germline, CDR1 is SGHVS, CDR2 FQNEAQ. The V and J ends lost 4 bases and 5 bases, in that order; junction bases with no gene match: 7. Blood CD8+ and CD4+ T cells underwent high-throughput TCR beta sequencing. Sequencing was performed on CD4+ T cells from PBMCs. This sequence originates from a human donor in good health. The chain carries TRBV7-8 and TRBJ2-4, with TRBD1 matching 8 bases. Written as DNA, the CDR3 is TGTGCCAGCAGCTGGATCAGGGGGCTCGAAAACATTCAGTACTTC. Translated, it gives CASSWIRGLENIQYF.